This T cell receptor beta chain is drawn from a study of persistence of HIV-infected CD4 T cells (dated by TCRdb to 2018 to 2020). The study in broad terms: The study isolated CMV- and HIV-1 Gag-responding CD4+ T cells from ART-treated individuals to examine antigen-driven clonal expansion of HIV-1-infected cells. Participants had been on suppressive ART for a median of roughly eight years. Peripheral blood samples of up to roughly 200 mL were collected at multiple time points, except for a couple of participants, who underwent leukapheresis at a single time point. Proviral sequencing was used to assess clonality among infected cells, whereas TCRbeta sequencing gauged the clonality of all cells within each sorted population. For the TCR cluster analysis across participants, about 8 participants were included for CMV and about seven participants for Gag. On the study overall, not on this receptor specifically: Significantly lower TCRbeta richness was observed in CMV- and Gag-responding cells than in anti-CD3/anti-CD28-responding cells, and higher oligoclonality was observed in CMV-responding cells than in CD3/CD28-stimulated and Gag-responding cells. A correlation was observed between TCR oligoclonality and proviral oligoclonality within the same sorted populations. Only a small number of individuals took part in the study, and the range of antigens tested was limited. Restriction of bulk TCR analyses to the rare CMV-responding cells that actually carried HIV-1 proviruses was not possible. Enrichment of degenerate expanded CDR3beta sequences was found in antigen-responding cells, suggesting convergent selection of CD4+ responses to CMV and Gag.

The immunoSEQ hsTCRB assay version 4, run in survey mode, was used to sequence TCRbeta repertoires from genomic DNA. Genomic DNA was diluted to roughly 9.8 ng/uL, using up to 1 ug per sample for TCRbeta sequencing. As for the authors' bioinformatics: TCRbeta data were analyzed in ImmunoSeq Analyzer 3.0, with diversity computed on productive nucleotide rearrangements. The improved Chao index was used to estimate lower-bound TCR diversity, and the Gini coefficient was used to estimate clonality using the Immunarch R package. When different nucleotide rearrangements encoded the same CDR3beta amino acid sequence, each rearrangement was treated as a distinct clonotype. TCRbeta sequences significantly enriched in antigen-responding cells relative to anti-CD3/anti-CD28-activated cells were identified by differential abundance analysis. GLIPH2 grouped TCRs by predicted peptide-MHC specificity, both within each participant and across combined participant data sets. Imported from immuneACCESS, the table was reduced by TCRdb to in-frame sequences with V and J called. These copies leave out some clones; in studies compared against another copy, an unresolved V gene accounts for under half, and the cause of the remainder is not known. V, J and clone size derive from that table, while D and trimming were established from the DNA sequence. The table for this sample lists about 33,000 clones; around 80% of them were counted only once. The ten most abundant clones make up around 6.6% of the sample.

On this clone: Its antigen remains undetermined. No clone much larger than this one lies a single base away; base qualities are absent.

Trimmed from V: 4 bases; trimmed from J: 9 bases; junction bases lacking a gene match: 5. The germline V gene gives CDR1 as KGHSH and CDR2 as LQKENI. From its cysteine to its phenylalanine, the CDR3 spans 14 amino acids. CDR3 DNA is the only sequence kept; it has 42 bases, read in frame from the first base. Taken with the paper, the label for treatment or condition translates to: suppressive antiretroviral therapy. Lysates of CMV-infected fibroblasts at about 9.5 ug/mL were used to stimulate the cells. Nonresponding CD40L-negative CD69-negative CD45RO-high memory CD4+ T cells were sorted as memory populations depleted of antigen-responding cells. HIV-1-infected adults in whom suppressive ART had been started during chronic infection were enrolled as participants. For at least 4 years, participants had undetectable plasma HIV-1 RNA, below 50 copies/mL. To be included, participants needed a CD4+ T cell count above 400 cells/uL and a positive CMV serology. Before stimulation, PBMCs were isolated using density centrifugation and depleted of CD8+ T cells. CD8-depleted PBMCs were stimulated for roughly 20 hours with anti-CD28/CD49d costimulation, CD40-blocking antibody and enfuvirtide to prevent new infections. Sorting was done on either a Beckman Coulter MoFlo Legacy or an XDP sorter, and propidium iodide was used to exclude dead cells. Genomic DNA was extracted with the QIAamp DNA Mini Kit for samples above one million cells, otherwise with the Quick-DNA Microprep Kit.

The V and J segments used are TRBV18 and TRBJ2-1; TRBD1 agrees with 11 junctional bases. This material consisted of CD4+ T cells sorted from PBMCs after roughly 18-hour stimulation, taken from a patient who received antiretroviral therapy. Explained via the paper, the cell subset or site label denotes: CD40L-CD69- CD45RO-high memory CD4 T cells not responding to CMV lysate. This clonotype was sampled from an adult woman with HIV who was CMV-seropositive. The DNA sequence is as follows: TGTGCCAGCTCACTCGGACAGGGGGCCGGTGAGCAGTTCTTC. The resulting protein is CASSLGQGAGEQFF.